This TCR beta chain emerged from a study of T cell repertoires in cytomegalovirus infection. General study points: CMV-specific TCR beta clonotypes restricted by HLA-C dominated the ex vivo response. Cumulative frequency (of public TCR beta family members) identified carriers of CMV plus the relevant HLA.

TCRdb re-analysed the reads in MiXCR, keeping a single row per CDR3 protein. In the table there are fewer than 550,000 distinct CDR3 sequences, 15% to 20% of which are singletons. CDR3 length: 13 amino acids. Germline trimming cut 7 bases from V and 15 bases from J; bases unmatched to any gene: 8. Germline V gives CDR1 SGDLS, CDR2 YYNGEE. A note on this clonotype: Its target is unknown.

Sequencing input: CD8+ T cells from PBMCs. J is TRBJ2-1 and V is TRBV9; 15 positions match TRBD2. The source of this sequence is a human donor in good health (CMV status not recorded). Some clones in this sample may be carry-over from other donors' samples. CDR3 sequence: CASHGLAGGPAFF. The DNA for the CDR3 is TGTGCCAGCCACGGACTAGCGGGAGGGCCAGCGTTCTTC.